These 21 T cell receptor beta chains came from one sample sequenced in a study of shared clonotypes between healthy human individuals. Terminally differentiated effector memory CD45RA+ cells were excluded by CCR7 positive selection of CD45RO-negative cells. Produced via immunoSEQ multiplex PCR; TCRdb's table is partial and in-frame only. This table holds hundreds of thousands of clones, around 96% found once. Sequencing was performed on naive CD8+ T cells sorted from blood. The source of these receptors is a woman in her 30s in good health.

The CDR3 spells CASGPQGPYYGYTF. The CDR3 DNA sequence: TGTGCCAGTGGCCCTCAGGGCCCCTACTATGGCTACACCTTC. The rearrangement uses TRBV19 and TRBJ1-2, with TRBD1 as a possible D gene (5 bases). Germline CDR1 reads LNHDA; CDR2 reads SQIVND (reference sequence). The V and J ends lost 8 bases and 3 bases respectively, with 16 bases between them. This CDR3 region has 14 residues.

The V call is TRBV28, the J call TRBJ1-3; D gene unclear. Trimming took off 2 bases at V and 4 bases at J, with 3 bases between the two ends. The germline gives CDR1 MDHEN, CDR2 SYDVKM. The CDR3 loop spans 12 amino acids. The CDR3 is CASSLVGNTIYF. Here the CDR3 DNA reads TGTGCCAGCAGTTTAGTGGGAAACACCATATATTTT.

The chain combines TRBV29-1 with TRBJ2-2; possible D gene TRBD1, 5 bases. Germline CDR1 and CDR2: SQVTM and ANQGSEA. The V gene lost 4 bases and the J gene lost 5 bases, with 8 bases spanning the gap. The CDR3 is 12 residues long. The DNA of the CDR3 is TGCAGCGTTGTAAGACAGACCGGGGAGCTGTTTTTT. Its translation: CSVVRQTGELFF.

This clone was picked up one time. J is TRBJ2-7 and V is TRBV27; perhaps TRBD1 as D (5 bases). Germline CDR1 and CDR2: MNHEY and SMNVEV (reference sequence). This CDR3 has 12 amino acids. Trimming cost V 6 bases and J 12 bases, with 18 bases left between them. CDR3: CASSLPGHQAYF. Here the CDR3 DNA reads TGTGCCAGCAGCCTCCCCGGACACCAGGCGTACTTC.

About this clone itself: The same CDR3 also results from other DNA sequences found in this sample. This rearrangement joins TRBV9 to TRBJ1-5, with D unclear. Trimming pared 2 bases from V and 2 bases from J, leaving 8 bases between. CDR1 is SGDLS, CDR2 YYNGEE, per germline. The CDR3 has 14 residues. CDR3 in amino acids: CASSVDGRNQPQHF. DNA of the CDR3: TGTGCCAGCAGCGTGGATGGACGCAATCAGCCCCAGCATTTT.

This clone was seen only a few times. The chain links TRBV13 to TRBJ1-1; D not resolved. V gave up 0 bases and J gave up 6 bases, with 5 bases separating them. The length of the CDR3 is 12 residues. Germline V lookup: CDR1 PRHDT, CDR2 FYEKMQ (reference sequence). This CDR3 reads CASSLGEAEAFF. The CDR3 DNA sequence: TGTGCCAGCAGCTTAGGTGAGGCTGAAGCTTTCTTT. Variable domain in full (rest from reference TRBV13 and TRBJ1-1): AAGVIQSPRHLIKEKRETATLKCYPIPRHDTVYWYQQGPGQDPQFLISFYEKMQSDKGSIPDRFSAQQFSDYHSELNMSSLELGDSALYFCASSLGEAEAFFGQGTRLTVV.

This chain joins TRBV25-1 and TRBJ2-7; a weak D match, TRBD2 (6 bases). Trimming shortened V by 4 bases and J by 6 bases, and 7 bases separated the two germline ends. There are 11 residues in the CDR3. In germline, CDR1 is MGHDK, CDR2 SYGVNS. In DNA, the CDR3 is TGTGCCAGCAGTGGCGGGGTCGAGCAGTACTTC. It translates to CASSGGVEQYF.

This clone was seen just once. The chain employs TRBV7-9 and TRBJ2-3; TRBD2 aligns across 7 bases. Germline CDR1 is SEHNR and CDR2 is FQNEAQ (reference sequence). Germline trimming cut 3 bases from V and 4 bases from J; bases unmatched to any gene: 16. The CDR3 spans 18 residues. This chain's CDR3 is CASSFLSFLGGSADTQYF. The DNA of the CDR3 is TGTGCCAGCAGCTTTTTGAGTTTCCTGGGCGGGAGTGCAGATACGCAGTATTTT.

This chain connects TRBV19 to TRBJ1-1; D is uncertain. CDR3 length equals 12 residues. The germline gives CDR1 LNHDA, CDR2 SQIVND (reference sequence). Between the trimmed V and J ends, which lost 10 bases and 1 base, there was a span of 10 bases. In nucleotides, the CDR3 is TGTGCCATTCTTACAGCGAACACTGAAGCTTTCTTT. Translation gives CAILTANTEAFF.

The V and J genes are TRBV7-9 and TRBJ2-5; possibly TRBD1 or TRBD2 for D (5 bases each). From germline, CDR1 is SEHNR and CDR2 FQNEAQ (reference sequence). This CDR3 spans 12 amino acids. The germline V and J ends were trimmed by 7 bases and 4 bases, with 10 bases remaining between them. Here the CDR3 reads CASIDSGETQYF. DNA for the CDR3: TGTGCCAGCATCGACAGCGGAGAGACCCAGTACTTC.

This clone has only one observation. The gene calls are TRBV28 and TRBJ2-2; 13 bases agree with TRBD2. The germline V gene encodes CDR1 MDHEN and CDR2 SYDVKM. With V trimmed by 1 base and J by 4 bases, 6 bases remained unmatched. This CDR3 spans 18 amino acids. The chain's CDR3 is CASSLLTSGRMGTGELFF. CDR3 nucleotide sequence: TGTGCCAGCAGTTTATTGACTAGCGGGAGGATGGGCACCGGGGAGCTGTTTTTT.

V is TRBV5-4 and J is TRBJ2-4; 7 nucleotides align to TRBD1. The CDR3 spans 15 residues. CDR1 and CDR2 (germline): SGHNT, YYREEE (reference sequence). V dropped 4 bases and J dropped 8; count of bases not matched to a gene: 12. The CDR3 nucleotides read TGTGCCAGCAGCGCCGGTTCAGGGGGTTGGGACATTCAGTACTTC. Protein: CASSAGSGGWDIQYF.

The chain couples TRBV5-6 to TRBJ2-1, with D uncertain. The germline gives CDR1 SGHDT, CDR2 YYEEEE. V was shortened by 4 bases and J by 10 bases, with 15 bases between the two germline ends. CDR3 length: 13 residues. The CDR3 protein is CASSTTGAGEQFF. CDR3 DNA: TGTGCCAGCAGCACCACGGGCGCCGGGGAGCAGTTCTTC. Variable domain in full (rest from reference TRBV5-6 and TRBJ2-1): DAGVTQSPTHLIKTRGQQVTLRCSPKSGHDTVSWYQQALGQGPQFIFQYYEEEERQRGNFPDRFSGHQFPNYSSELNVNALLLGDSALYLCASSTTGAGEQFFGPGTRLTVL.

This clone came up a few times. The rearrangement uses TRBV7-9 and TRBJ1-1; 10 nucleotides agree with TRBD1. This CDR3 contains 15 residues. Germline assignment: CDR1 SEHNR and CDR2 FQNEAQ (reference sequence). J gave up 1 base and V 7 bases, and 6 bases lay outside the gene matches. CDR3 protein: CASNPGQGRNTEAFF. For the CDR3, the DNA is TGTGCCAGCAATCCGGGACAGGGGAGGAACACTGAAGCTTTCTTT.

The chain employs TRBV13 and TRBJ1-2; D not resolved. Germline assignment: CDR1 PRHDT and CDR2 FYEKMQ (reference sequence). The CDR3 extends over 13 amino acids. V lost 5 bases, J lost 6 bases, and 13 bases lay in between. The CDR3 loop is CASSPPRLDGYTF. DNA for the CDR3: TGTGCCAGCAGCCCCCCCCGACTTGATGGCTACACCTTC.

In this sample, this clone turned up once. The chain carries TRBV28 and TRBJ2-7; D may correspond to TRBD1 or TRBD2 (5 bases each). The V end was cut by 5 bases, the J end by 0 bases, with 20 bases between. Germline lookup yields CDR1 MDHEN and CDR2 SYDVKM. The CDR3 covers 17 residues. The CDR3 here is CASSPFSRWGTSYEQYF. CDR3 DNA: TGTGCCAGCAGTCCCTTTTCCCGTTGGGGGACCTCCTACGAGCAGTACTTC.

The chain is built from TRBV5-1 and TRBJ2-5; 8 bases map to TRBD1. The end of the DNA aligns better with TRBJ2-7, so the J call may be wrong. Germline CDR1 reads SGHRS; CDR2 reads YFSETQ. The CDR3 is 16 amino acids. The CDR3 region is CASSPWPRGPDYEQYF. CDR3 in DNA: TGCGCCAGCAGCCCATGGCCCAGGGGGCCTGATTACGAGCAGTACTTC.

V gene TRBV5-1 combines with J gene TRBJ1-1; possibly TRBD1 for D (6 bases). V lost 2 bases and J lost 4, with 21 bases in between. There are 17 residues in the CDR3. The germline V gene has CDR1 SGHRS and CDR2 YFSETQ. CDR3 nucleotide sequence: TGCGCCAGCAGCTTTTCTAGGGTGGACAGCCTCGCCACTGAAGCTTTCTTT. Its translation is CASSFSRVDSLATEAFF.

The sample holds one count of this clone. The gene calls are TRBV28 and TRBJ2-2; D not resolved. V was clipped by 5 bases and J by 6 bases, with 7 bases between them. The CDR3 totals 12 residues. The germline CDR1 and CDR2 sequences are MDHEN and SYDVKM. CDR3 bases: TGTGCCAGCAGTCCTAGTGCCGGGGAGCTGTTTTTT. This encodes CASSPSAGELFF.

V usage is TRBV5-1 and J usage is TRBJ1-6; TRBD1 aligns across 8 bases. The V gene's germline CDR1 is SGHRS and CDR2 YFSETQ. The CDR3 is 17 amino acids. The ends lost 4 bases at V and 8 bases at J; junction bases unmatched: 14. Here the CDR3 DNA reads TGCGCCAGCAGCCCGGACAGGGCGGGGTTCCATGATTCACCCCTCCACTTT. Translating it yields CASSPDRAGFHDSPLHF.

This sequence joins TRBV23-1 and TRBJ2-7, with D unclear. TRBV23-1 is identified as an open reading frame with a role that is uncertain. Trimming removed 3 bases from V and 4 bases from J, with 16 bases in between. The CDR3 is 15 amino acids. This CDR3 is CASSHKTPDHYEQYF. CDR3 in DNA: TGCGCCAGCAGTCATAAAACACCTGATCATTACGAGCAGTACTTC.